This T cell receptor (beta chain) comes out of a study of shared clonotypes between healthy human individuals (dated by TCRdb to the early 2020s). Study-level background: Three men and a couple of women, aged 18 to 49 years, made up the cohort. Per donor, three plates each were used for CD4 naive and CD4 memory, two for CD8 naive, and one for CD8 memory. Blood TCR repertoires of 5 or 6 healthy adults were deeply sequenced to estimate repertoire size and the extent of clonotype sharing between individuals. To increase sequencing depth and limit assay-specific biases, TCR repertoire library preparation and sequencing were carried out by different laboratories using diverse techniques. Each donor's leukapheresis produced roughly between roughly 0.85 and 9.5 billion PBMCs. Overall study results and their limits: Larger estimated clonotype richness was generally found for naive subsets than for memory subsets. Sampling was restricted to blood, and TCR repertoires in tissue are likely to differ from TCR repertoires in blood. Pairwise subsampling led to the expectation that sequencing depth would affect the degree of clonotype sharing among donors. Higher generation probabilities were observed for clonotypes shared by all four sorted-subset donors than for non-shared clonotypes. Rarefaction of sorted-subset datasets indicated incomplete sequencing despite the large sequencing depth. Because the study included a small number of donors, the genetic and exposure-history diversity represented was limited. When a few donors were compared, the shared fraction of clonotypes was 5% to 6.5% for naive CD4, approximately 3.3% for naive CD8, roughly 2.5% for memory CD4, and under 0.5% for memory CD8.

A remark on this clone: It lacks a known antigen. No clone much larger than this one lies a single base away; base qualities are absent.

The donors were healthy, HIV-negative adults with no recently reported acute infections or vaccinations. Every donor was a Caucasian adult residing in Nashville, Tennessee, USA. CD4+ T cells were enriched by magnetic negative selection; naive cells were then positively selected on CD45RA, and the negative fraction formed the memory subset. After blood collection by leukapheresis, PBMCs were isolated using Ficoll-Histopaque density gradient centrifugation and then cryopreserved in the vapor phase of liquid nitrogen. Purity and quantity of every magnetically sorted T cell population were checked by analytical flow cytometry. Genomic DNA was isolated from each sorted fraction and quantified by UV absorbance on a Nanodrop 2000c. TCR CDR3 regions were amplified from genomic DNA by multiplex PCR using the deep immunoSEQ assay. Extracted genomic DNA from each cell subset was spread evenly across all wells of several immunoSEQ 96-well plates, with each plate serving as a replicate. For sorted subsets, each replicate PCR was loaded with 200 ng genomic DNA, equivalent to about 30,000 T cell genomes. Purified libraries were measured with a Qubit 3.0 fluorometer, size-checked on a Bioanalyzer 2100, and measured again with the KAPA Library Quantification kit. A separate single-read 150-cycle Illumina NextSeq 550 flow cell was used to sequence each immunoSEQ 96-well plate. Turning to the authors' computational methods: Because only junctional sequences without quality scores were contained in the immunoSEQ output, filtering matching that applied to full-length reads could not be performed. Sequences were annotated with PyIR, a Python wrapper for IgBLAST v1.9, and V/J genes and CDR3 were assigned using IMGT germline references. Any read was removed if the V/J assignment was weak (E-value above 1e-6), the CDR3 was missing, or the read contained stop codons, out-of-frame junctions, or ambiguous translated residues. V3J clonotypes were defined as sequences sharing the same inferred V gene, J gene, and CDR3 amino acid sequence. Percentage overlap between repertoires was calculated by dividing the number of shared unique clonotypes by the size of the smaller repertoire. Three approaches were used to assess repertoire richness: RTK rarefaction, the Chao1 estimator, and Recon v2.1 estimates of unobserved clonotypes. OLGA was used to compute generation probabilities for all TCRbeta clonotypes that the gDNA method yielded from several donors. TCRdb took this table from immuneACCESS and kept in-frame rearrangements with V and J called. Such tables lack part of the clones; where checked against another copy, unresolved V genes explain under half of the gap, and the rest is unexplained. That table is the source of V, J and clone size, and D and trimming were worked out from the DNA. Present in this sample are 2 million to 3 million clones, roughly 93% of which were seen just once. The top ten hold more than 0.35% of the sample.

Input material: naive CD4+ T cells from PBMCs. Taken with the paper, the label for cell subset or site translates to: CD45RA+ positively selected. The TCR sequence derives from a man in his late teens or twenties in good health. Some clones in this sample may be carry-over from other donors' samples.

The DNA sequence is as follows: TGTGCCAGCAGCCAAGATCTCCGGGGTGAAAAACTGTTTTTT. It translates to CASSQDLRGEKLFF. The chain employs TRBV4-2 and TRBJ1-4, with an unclear D gene assignment. CDR1 is given as LGHNA and CDR2 as YNFKEQ, both from the germline V gene. CDR3 length: 14 amino acids, cysteine to phenylalanine. Here the CDR3 DNA is all that survives: 42 bases in frame from base 1. V loses 0 bases, J loses 7 bases, and the germline ends lie 9 bases apart.